This record covers a single T cell receptor beta chain. The antigen it recognizes is unknown. Per-base quality was not reported, and no clone a single base away is much larger than it. The data originate from a study of blood T cell repertoires in COVID-19 (dated by TCRdb to 2020 to 2021). For the study in its entirety: Samples from collaborators originated in the United States, Italy and Spain and spanned both the acute and convalescent phases of COVID-19. The material from the prospective study consisted of cDNA or gDNA derived from T cells, B-cell-depleted T cells, or PBMCs. The dataset comprised deeply sampled blood TCRbeta repertoires from subjects exposed to, actively infected with, or recovered from COVID-19. A freely available public database, intended as a resource for researchers studying the immune response to SARS-CoV-2, is where the repertoires were released. Samples came from the ongoing ImmuneRACE study (first 160 participants) plus 1,254 subjects from 6 global collaborators. The sample metadata nearly always contained a de-identified subject ID, COVID-19 status, age in years and sex. Where available, HLA class I and class II types were obtained from metadata supplied by the sample provider rather than from assay-based typing. General findings and caveats noted by the study authors: The amount of clinical and demographic metadata varied by source and participant and was provided uncurated.

Participants in the prospective study were enrolled through a virtual design, were aged 18 to 89 years, and lived in some 24 United States geographic areas. To assign participants to cohorts, the prospective study relied on clinical history that participants themselves reported in a screening survey and a study questionnaire. ImmuneRACE Cohort 3 recovered participants were defined by two consecutive negative NP/OP PCR tests, healthcare professional clearance, or symptom resolution. Each participant in the prospective study had whole blood, serum and a nasopharyngeal or oropharyngeal swab collected by mobile phlebotomists. Over a 2-month period, participants in the prospective study had the option of providing additional blood draws and questionnaires. Before DNA extraction, prospective study blood samples were shipped either frozen or at room temperature. The V and J ends are trimmed by 7 bases and 6 bases, leaving 11 bases between them. In the germline V gene, CDR1 corresponds to SGHRS and CDR2 to YFSETQ. CDR3 length: 12 amino acids, cysteine to phenylalanine. Left in the record is the CDR3 DNA by itself, 36 bases read in frame from the first base.

TCRbeta CDR3 regions were amplified from genomic DNA using the immunoSEQ Assay, a bias-controlled multiplex PCR. Concerning the study's data processing: The number of nucleated cells in each sample was estimated by amplification of reference gene primers within the assay. To quantify the absolute abundance of each unique TCRbeta CDR3 rearrangement, sequence reads were collapsed and filtered. For each sample, productive Simpson clonality was calculated as the square root of Simpson's diversity index over productive rearrangements. The immuneACCESS repertoire file appears here via TCRdb, limited to in-frame rearrangements. These files lack a portion of the clones; in checked studies, under half of the deficit traces to unresolved V genes, and the cause of the others is not known. The V and J calls and the clone size are those of that table, but D and trimming were determined from the DNA. Counted in this sample were roughly 320,000 clones; 85% to 90% of them appeared once. The ten top clones hold about 4.2% of the sample.

The sequenced sample consisted of PBMCs or T cells enriched from blood (not recorded which). In this chain, TRBV5-1 is recombined with TRBJ2-1; possibly the D gene is TRBD1, per 6 matching bases. The sequence was collected from a man younger than 40 who had recovered from COVID-19. The CDR3 sequence is CASQGSGNEQFF. The nucleotide sequence is given as TGCGCCAGCCAGGGGAGCGGCAATGAGCAGTTCTTC.